This paragraph covers one T cell receptor (beta chain) sequence. These data belong to a study of shared clonotypes between healthy human individuals. Trimming shortened V by 5 bases and J by 12 bases, and 19 bases separated the two germline ends. From germline, CDR1 is LNHDA and CDR2 SQIVND (reference sequence). The CDR3 is made up of 14 amino acids. Method: immunoSEQ multiplex PCR; TCRdb's copy keeps in-frame clones and lacks some. The sample lists hundreds of thousands of clones; about 73% were seen once. Sequencing was carried out using memory CD4+ T cells sorted from blood. The subset here: CD45RA-negative fraction. The rearrangement uses TRBV19 and TRBJ1-4; TRBD1 might be the D (5 bases). This receptor was taken from a man younger than 40 in good health. The CDR3 protein is CASSRDRQWSQLFF. The CDR3 nucleotides are TGTGCCAGTAGTCGGGACCGTCAATGGTCTCAACTGTTTTTT.